Each of the 6 T cell receptor beta chains below was sequenced from the same sample in a study of blood T cell repertoires in COVID-19. TCRdb keeps only in-frame clones here, not all; method: immunoSEQ multiplex PCR. The sample carries about 150,000 clones, 70% to 90% recorded once. Specimen: peripheral blood. These receptor sequences come from a man in his sixties with COVID-19, enrolled during active disease.

V is TRBV2 and J is TRBJ2-1, with TRBD2 identical over 11 bases. After removal of 8 bases from V and 8 bases from J, the junction contained 5 bases not matched to a gene. CDR3 length equals 13 residues. The germline gives CDR1 SNHLY, CDR2 FYNNEI. CDR3 DNA sequence: TGTGCCAGCCGCCCTAGCGGGAGGTATGAGCAGTTCTTC. This gives the protein CASRPSGRYEQFF.

The chain joins TRBV6-1 to TRBJ2-2, with 8 bases matching TRBD1. The V gene's germline CDR1 is MNHNS and CDR2 SASEGT. V shed 4 bases, J shed 1 base, and the junction held 5 bases outside the gene matches. This CDR3 contains 16 residues. The CDR3 bases are TGTGCCAGCAGTGGGTGGACAGGGCGGAACACCGGGGAGCTGTTTTTT. It yields the protein CASSGWTGRNTGELFF.

The rearrangement links TRBV14 to TRBJ2-3; D may be TRBD1 (5 bases). The CDR3 runs 14 residues. The V gene lost 4 bases and the J gene lost 2 bases, with 10 bases spanning the gap. Germline V CDR1 and CDR2: SGHDN, FVKESK. The CDR3 sequence is CASSRGILTDTQYF. The CDR3 nucleotides are TGTGCCAGCAGCCGGGGCATACTCACAGATACGCAGTATTTT. Full variable domain (rest looked up from reference TRBV14 and TRBJ2-3): EAGVTQFPSHSVIEKGQTVTLRCDPISGHDNLYWYRRVMGKEIKFLLHFVKESKQDESGMPNNRFLAERTGGTYSTLKVQPAELEDSGVYFCASSRGILTDTQYFGPGTRLTVL.

The chain couples TRBV5-4 to TRBJ2-5, with 7 nucleotides matching TRBD1. V lost 4 bases to trimming and J lost 3 bases; unmatched junction nucleotides: 6. Germline V gene sequence: CDR1 SGHNT, CDR2 YYREEE (reference sequence). The CDR3 sequence is 14 residues long. CDR3 residues: CASSVGQFKETQYF. DNA for the CDR3: TGTGCCAGCAGCGTGGGACAGTTCAAAGAGACCCAGTACTTC.

This chain joins TRBV19 and TRBJ1-1, with 9 positions matching TRBD1. Germline V gives CDR1 LNHDA, CDR2 SQIVND (reference sequence). After removal of 5 bases from V and 3 bases from J, the junction contained 7 bases not matched to a gene. The CDR3 length is 15 residues. In DNA, the CDR3 is TGTGCCAGTAGTTCCATGACAGGGGGTGACACTGAAGCTTTCTTT. It is translated as CASSSMTGGDTEAFF.

V gene TRBV2 combines with J gene TRBJ2-7; D gene unclear. The CDR3 is 11 residues long. CDR1 is SNHLY, CDR2 FYNNEI, per germline. V dropped 4 bases and J dropped 4 bases, with 5 bases sitting between them. The CDR3 sequence: CASSALYEQYF. As DNA, the CDR3 is TGTGCCAGCAGTGCACTTTACGAGCAGTACTTC.